Sequencing of this TCR beta chain was carried out in a study of blood T cell repertoires in COVID-19. On the study more broadly: Italy, Spain and the United States were the sources of the convalescent and acute COVID-19 samples.

Losses at the gene ends were 7 bases for V and 0 bases for J; bases not matched to a gene: 6. Germline V gives CDR1 ENHRY, CDR2 SYGVKD. The CDR3 totals 15 residues. Authors' methods: For nucleated cells, counts were estimated from reference gene primer amplification. Profiling relied on immunoSEQ multiplex PCR, and the TCRdb table lists in-frame clones only, not all of them. The V and J calls and clone size are taken from that table; D and trimming were inferred from the DNA. In the table there are roughly 120,000 clones, approximately 85% of which are singletons. While infection was still active, Seattle patients were enrolled and then followed longitudinally.

The clonotype comes from a woman older than 75 with COVID-19, enrolled during active disease. Sequencing was done on a sample of peripheral blood. The rearrangement uses TRBV10-3 and TRBJ2-1, with 7 bases aligning to TRBD2. Here the CDR3 reads CAITSGAGSYNEQFF. The CDR3 coding sequence is TGTGCCATCACTAGCGGAGCGGGCTCCTACAATGAGCAGTTCTTC.